Each of the 17 T cell receptor beta chains below was sequenced from the same sample in a study of OX40 agonist ivuxolimab in advanced cancers. The library was made by the immunoSEQ multiplex PCR assay. Entries here come from immuneACCESS through TCRdb and include only in-frame sequences with V and J called. Some clones fail to appear in such tables; in the studies checked, an unresolved V gene covers under half of the shortfall, and the cause of the remainder is unknown. Within this sample are roughly 27,000 clones, with around 86% of them counted one time only. Approximately 29% of the sample belongs to the ten largest clones. The source was CD4+ or CD8+ T cells sorted from blood, collected in a trial of the OX40 agonist ivuxolimab. The receptor source for this set is an adult with an advanced solid tumor such as melanoma, head and neck, liver or kidney cancer.

This clone occurred once. The V call is TRBV5-1, the J call TRBJ2-5; the match to TRBD2 covers 10 bases. Gene TRBJ2-7 matches the end of the DNA better, so the J call may be wrong. The germline V gene has CDR1 SGHRS and CDR2 YFSETQ. The CDR3 runs to 14 residues. The CDR3, as DNA: TGCGCCACCTCTCCGTCTAGCGGGGGCTACGAGCAGTACTTC. Its translation: CATSPSSGGYEQYF.

The chain couples TRBV9 to TRBJ2-5, with 12 bases matching TRBD1. In germline, CDR1 is SGDLS, CDR2 YYNGEE. The CDR3 totals 19 residues. V shed 4 bases and J 1 base; nucleotides not matched to a gene: 14. CDR3 loop: CASSPRDRGPSLPQETQYF. Here the CDR3 DNA reads TGTGCCAGCAGCCCCCGGGACAGGGGGCCCTCTTTACCCCAAGAGACCCAGTACTTC.

The chain links TRBV28 to TRBJ2-7, with 10 bases lining up with TRBD2. The CDR3 is made up of 15 amino acids. V dropped 6 bases and J dropped 2; count of bases not matched to a gene: 7. Germline-derived CDR1 and CDR2 are MDHEN and SYDVKM. CDR3 sequence: CASSPWTSGPYEQYF. The CDR3 DNA sequence: TGTGCCAGCAGCCCCTGGACTAGCGGCCCCTACGAGCAGTACTTC.

The chain links TRBV7-9 to TRBJ2-5; TRBD1 or TRBD2 may be the D gene (5 bases each). V was pared by 5 bases and J by 5 bases, with 15 bases between. CDR3 size: 14 residues. CDR1 SEHNR and CDR2 FQNEAQ come from the germline V gene (reference sequence). Written as DNA, the CDR3 is TGTGCCAGCAGCCAGGGCGGCAGGGAGGAGACCCAGTACTTC. It yields the protein CASSQGGREETQYF.

The CDR3 DNA follows: TGTGCCAGTAGTGATATTACCGGGACAGGGGGCCTTTCGAACACCGGGGAGCTGTTTTTT. This sequence encodes CASSDITGTGGLSNTGELFF. The chain links TRBV19 to TRBJ2-2; TRBD1 matches at 12 bases. CDR1 and CDR2 (germline): LNHDA, SQIVND (reference sequence). The CDR3 extends over 20 amino acids. With 5 bases clipped from V and 0 bases from J, the junction kept 13 bases outside the gene matches. Full variable domain (rest looked up from reference TRBV19 and TRBJ2-2): DGGITQSPKYLFRKEGQNVTLSCEQNLNHDAMYWYRQDPGQGLRLIYYSQIVNDFQKGDIAEGYSVSREKKESFPLTVTSAQKNPTAFYLCASSDITGTGGLSNTGELFFGEGSRLTVL.

The rearrangement links TRBV7-9 to TRBJ1-5; D perhaps matches TRBD1 (6 bases). The CDR3 loop spans 12 amino acids. With 5 bases removed from V and 6 bases from J, the gap between germline ends came to 8 bases. Germline loops: CDR1 SEHNR, CDR2 FQNEAQ (reference sequence). CDR3 bases: TGTGCCAGCAGCAGGGGGAGTCAGCCCCAGCATTTT. Encoded protein: CASSRGSQPQHF.

Comments on this clone: No DNA is shown, since the ends of the CDR3 on it are uncertain; the CDR3 is the one TCRdb lists. The chain uses TRBV29-1 and TRBJ2-7; no check of the table's D call, TRBD2, against the DNA was made. The CDR3 length equals 12 residues, ends included. Looked up from germline, CDR1 is SQVTM and CDR2 is ANQGSEA. This CDR3 reads CSVVSLRNEQYF.

The chain is built from TRBV9 and TRBJ2-1, with TRBD1 matching 7 bases. The J segment lost 5 bases and the V segment lost 2 bases, leaving 7 bases of the junction unmatched. The germline V gene has CDR1 SGDLS and CDR2 YYNGEE. The CDR3 runs 15 residues. The CDR3 spells CASSVSGTVNNEQFF. CDR3 coding DNA: TGTGCCAGCAGCGTTTCCGGGACAGTCAACAATGAGCAGTTCTTC.

V usage is TRBV15 and J usage is TRBJ1-6; tentative D call: TRBD1 (5 bases). Trimming stripped 3 bases from V and 7 bases from J, with 7 bases between. Germline assignment: CDR1 LNHNV and CDR2 YYDKDF (reference sequence). This CDR3 has 13 amino acids. For the CDR3, the DNA is TGTGCCACCAGCAGTGGGGCCAATTCACCCCTCCACTTT. This sequence encodes CATSSGANSPLHF.

The rearrangement uses TRBV20-1 and TRBJ2-7, with D perhaps TRBD1 (6 bases). V lost 5 bases and J 6 bases, leaving 11 bases between the germline ends. The CDR3 covers 11 residues. Germline V CDR1 and CDR2: DFQATT, SNEGSKA (reference sequence). CDR3 residues: CSALQGSEQYF. DNA for the CDR3: TGCAGTGCTTTACAGGGAAGCGAGCAGTACTTC.

In this sample, this clone turned up a few times. CDR3 in amino acids: CASSDGLRGVVSEQFF. As DNA, the CDR3 is TGCGCCAGCAGTGACGGCTTACGGGGGGTTGTTTCGGAGCAGTTCTTC. The chain uses TRBV10-2 and TRBJ2-1; 7 bases line up with TRBD2. CDR1 is WSHSY, CDR2 SAAADI, per germline. V trimming: 3 bases; J trimming: 10 bases; junction bases outside the gene matches: 15. This CDR3 is built from 16 residues.

The V and J genes are TRBV19 and TRBJ1-2, with a tentative D call TRBD1 (6 bases). There are 17 residues in the CDR3. CDR1 and CDR2 (germline): LNHDA, SQIVND (reference sequence). The germline V and J ends were trimmed by 7 bases and 4 bases, with 25 bases remaining between them. The CDR3: CASTPDSLQLSVYGYTF. DNA of the CDR3: TGTGCCAGTACCCCGGACAGTCTCCAACTTTCCGTCTATGGCTACACCTTC.

The genes are TRBV4-2 and TRBJ2-3, with 10 bases identical to TRBD2. V lost 4 bases, J lost 1 base, and 5 bases stayed unmatched. The CDR3 runs 16 residues. In germline, CDR1 is LGHNA, CDR2 YNFKEQ. This CDR3 is CASSLPGLARTDTQYF. Here the CDR3 DNA reads TGTGCCAGCAGCCTACCGGGACTAGCGCGCACAGATACGCAGTATTTT.

The CDR3 DNA sequence: TGTGCCAGCAGACTTACAGGGGGCAGGAATTACGAGCAGTACTTC. This gives the protein CASRLTGGRNYEQYF. The rearrangement uses TRBV28 and TRBJ2-7; 9 bases fit TRBD1. Germline V gene data show CDR1 as MDHEN and CDR2 as SYDVKM. CDR3 length: 15 amino acids. V trimming: 6 bases; J trimming: 4 bases; junction bases outside the gene matches: 10.

CDR3 loop: CASNLLHGGTNEKLFF. Written as DNA, the CDR3 is TGTGCCAGTAACCTGCTCCATGGGGGGACTAATGAAAAACTGTTTTTT. The V gene is TRBV19, the J gene TRBJ1-4; TRBD1 might be the D (5 bases). Trimming removed 7 bases at V and 2 bases at J, with 17 bases between. The CDR3 sequence is 16 residues long. Germline CDR1 is LNHDA and CDR2 is SQIVND (reference sequence).

V is TRBV6-1 and J is TRBJ2-7; 7 bases match TRBD1. Trimming cost V 1 base and J 2 bases; bases outside gene matches: 5. CDR3 length equals 15 residues. CDR1 MNHNS and CDR2 SASEGT come from the germline V gene. CDR3 protein: CASSEGGTAAYEQYF. The CDR3, as DNA: TGTGCCAGCAGTGAAGGGGGGACAGCAGCCTACGAGCAGTACTTC.

This clone was detected once. The V call is TRBV9, the J call TRBJ2-3; possibly TRBD2 for D (5 bases). From germline, CDR1 is SGDLS and CDR2 YYNGEE. This CDR3 comprises 16 residues. V lost 0 bases and J lost 0, with 11 bases in between. The CDR3 region has the DNA TGTGCCAGCAGCGTAGAGGTAGCGACTAGCACAGATACGCAGTATTTT. This encodes CASSVEVATSTDTQYF. The variable domain in full, completed from reference TRBV9 and TRBJ2-3, reads DSGVTQTPKHLITATGQRVTLRCSPRSGDLSVYWYQQSLDQGLQFLIQYYNGEERAKGNILERFSAQQFPDLHSELNLSSLELGDSALYFCASSVEVATSTDTQYFGPGTRLTVL.